Given below is one TCR beta chain in context. Its antigen has not been determined. This may be a read error: a much more frequent sequence differs by one nucleotide. A read error is likely, as this CDR3 ends without the conserved phenylalanine or tryptophan. This specimen belongs to a study of regulatory T cells in long-lasting Graves disease (dated by TCRdb to the early 2020s). About the full investigation: Persistent Graves' disease meant more than 5 years of antithyroid drug treatment with TSH receptor autoantibodies that stayed positive. Patients with persistent Graves' disease were compared with patients with newly diagnosed Graves' disease using TCR sequencing and RNA sequencing of peripheral blood. The study was conducted in China and was registered as a clinical trial. TCR sequencing covered some 13 persistent and roughly 20 newly diagnosed Graves' disease patients, some 33 samples in total. Antithyroid drugs had been taken for approximately ten years on average by persistent Graves' disease patients in the clinical cohort.

What the research found in general, with its limitations: Persistent Graves' disease patients showed lower TCR Shannon entropy and fewer highly expanded clones than newly diagnosed patients, suggesting clonal expansion. TRBV28, TRBJ1-2 and TRBJ2-5 were preferentially used in persistent disease, while TRBV20-1 and TRBJ2-1 were favored in newly diagnosed disease. Sequencing and analysis were limited to the TCR beta chain. Patients with persistent disease shared more public clonotypes (around 2,500) than newly diagnosed patients did (about 970). The authors acknowledged the small sample size as a limitation that may reduce accuracy. Only peripheral blood was studied, because thyroid tissue, the primary lesion, was inaccessible.

This specimen's time point label, per the study, means: persistent/refractory GD, antithyroid drugs over 5 years with positive TRAb. RNA was extracted from PBMCs in TRIzol for both TCR sequencing and RNA sequencing. The diagnosis of Graves' disease followed American Thyroid Association guidelines. Patients were recruited from an endocrinology department in Xi'an, China. Each patient gave 7.5 to 10 milliliters of peripheral blood, collected in an EDTA anticoagulant tube. Ficoll Paque Plus density gradient separation was used to isolate PBMCs, and no further T cell sorting was done. An Agilent 2100 Bioanalyzer and agarose gel were used to check RNA quality, and a NanoDrop 2000 was used to measure RNA concentration. To prepare the library, multiplex PCR was applied. TCRdb lists the instrument as Illumina HiSeq 4000. TCR beta libraries were built with iRepertoire HTBI primers and Arm-PCR amplification of CDR3 regions. Before sequencing, the PCR products went through gel purification. The published analysis was carried out like this. Across samples, roughly 60 TRBV and 14 TRBJ segments were identified and used for gene usage analysis of CDR3 amino acid clonotypes. COPE and FqMerger were used to merge filtered high-quality paired reads into contigs. BLAST was used to align contigs to the IMGT TRBV, TRBD and TRBJ reference genes, and CDR3 was defined following IMGT. Any clonotype with a frequency above 0.1% was counted as a highly expanded clone. Shannon entropy was used to measure repertoire diversity, and the Gini coefficient was used to measure V-J evenness. Clonotypes shared by more than one individual were considered public. In-frame beta chains were kept once TCRdb had trimmed the public reads at Q25 with fastp and called clones with MiXCR. Records with the same CDR3 protein are collapsed into one entry carrying the most frequent genes and DNA. These V and J calls originate from TCRdb's pipeline instead of the authors' own analysis. A total of more than 650,000 distinct CDR3 sequences appear in this sample, about 32% of them only once. The ten biggest clones cover 42% of the sample.

The CDR3 has 15 residues if both end residues are counted. CDR3 DNA is the only sequence kept; it has 45 bases, read in frame from the first base. Relative to germline, V is missing 2 bases and J is missing 10 bases, with 7 bases of the junction outside any gene match. CDR1 MNHEY and CDR2 SMNVEV are derived from the germline V gene (reference sequence). Sequencing used peripheral blood mononuclear cells (PBMCs), obtained when the disease was refractory, from a patient treated with antithyroid drugs. This receptor was obtained from a female donor with Graves disease. The chain couples TRBV27 to TRBJ1-6; 8 nucleotides in the junction match TRBD1. The DNA reads as follows: TGTGCCAGCAGTTTAGAGGGGACAGGCCTATCACCCCTCCACCTT. Its translation reads: CASSLEGTGLSPLHL.